The 21 T cell receptor beta chains presented below share a single source sample, sequenced in a study of a mutant IDH1 vaccine in newly diagnosed glioma. For these TCRs, the target antigens are not known. The time point denotes: week 5, during vaccination. Each dose of the vaccine consisted of 300 ug of mutant IDH1 20-mer peptide, with topical imiquimod. Generated by immunoSEQ multiplex PCR, the TCRdb table keeps only in-frame clones and is missing some. The sample has 37,000 or so clones, about four fifths seen once. This specimen consisted of PBMCs, obtained from a glioma patient whose treatment included an IDH1 peptide vaccine. Receptor source: a man aged 30 to 39 with glioma.

The V call is TRBV10-2, the J call TRBJ1-5; possible D gene TRBD1, 5 bases. The CDR3 runs 17 residues. V was shortened by 6 bases and J by 0 bases, with 18 bases between the two germline ends. Germline values: CDR1 WSHSY, CDR2 SAAADI. The CDR3: CASSPTGVRFSNQPQHF. For the CDR3, the DNA is TGCGCCAGCAGCCCCACAGGAGTAAGATTTAGCAATCAGCCCCAGCATTTT.

This sequence joins TRBV7-8 and TRBJ1-2; D is undetermined. V lost 0 bases and J 4 bases, leaving 9 bases between the germline ends. Looked up from germline, CDR1 is SGHVS and CDR2 is FQNEAQ. The CDR3 is made up of 14 amino acids. The CDR3 coding sequence is TGTGCCAGCAGCTTAGCAAGGGTGGGCTATGGCTACACCTTC. It is translated as CASSLARVGYGYTF.

This clone was recorded a few times. The rearrangement joins TRBV11-2 to TRBJ2-7; a weak D match, TRBD2 (5 bases). The CDR3 length is 14 residues. V dropped 4 bases and J dropped 4 bases, with 14 bases sitting between them. The V gene's germline CDR1 is SGHAT and CDR2 FQNNGV. In DNA form, the CDR3 reads TGTGCCAGCAGCTCACTAGTTCACCCTTACGAGCAGTACTTC. Translated, it gives CASSSLVHPYEQYF.

This sequence joins TRBV5-1 and TRBJ2-5; D tentatively reads TRBD1 or TRBD2 (5 bases each). Trimming left V 3 bases short and J 1 base short, with 13 bases between. The CDR3 spans 15 residues. CDR1 is SGHRS, CDR2 YFSETQ, per germline. The CDR3 spells CASSYSGTLQETQYF. CDR3 bases: TGCGCCAGCAGCTACTCCGGGACGCTCCAAGAGACCCAGTACTTC.

The J gene is TRBJ1-6, the V gene TRBV4-1, with 9 bases lining up with TRBD1. CDR1 MGHRA and CDR2 YSYEKL come from the germline V gene. With V trimmed by 4 bases and J by 6 bases, 4 bases remained unmatched. This CDR3 region has 15 residues. CDR3: CASSLDRGGNSPLHF. The CDR3 nucleotides are TGCGCCAGCAGCCTGGACAGGGGCGGTAATTCACCCCTCCACTTT.

The rearrangement uses TRBV9 and TRBJ2-1; 11 bases match TRBD2. This CDR3 spans 15 amino acids. The J segment lost 5 bases and the V segment lost 1 base, leaving 2 bases of the junction unmatched. Germline CDR1 reads SGDLS; CDR2 reads YYNGEE. CDR3: CASSVRLAGNNEQFF. As DNA, the CDR3 is TGTGCCAGCAGCGTACGACTAGCGGGAAACAATGAGCAGTTCTTC.

J is TRBJ2-7 and V is TRBV7-2, with D tentatively TRBD1 (5 bases). CDR1 and CDR2 (germline): SGHTA, FQGNSA. The CDR3 is 15 amino acids. V gave up 5 bases and J gave up 3 bases, with 17 bases separating them. The CDR3 DNA reads TGTGCCAGCAGCGCGAGGACACCCACCAGCTACGAGCAGTACTTC. It is translated as CASSARTPTSYEQYF.

The chain is built from TRBV28 and TRBJ2-5; tentatively, D is TRBD1 (6 bases). This CDR3 spans 14 amino acids. Per the germline V gene, CDR1 is MDHEN and CDR2 is SYDVKM. V lost 5 bases to trimming and J lost 4 bases, with 14 bases between them. CDR3 region: CASSRTDLGETQYF. In DNA form, the CDR3 reads TGTGCCAGCAGTCGGACAGATCTGGGAGAGACCCAGTACTTC.

CDR3 nucleotides: TGCGCCAGCAGCTTGGCACCGACAGGGCGCTACGAGCAGTACTTC. The encoded protein is CASSLAPTGRYEQYF. The chain carries TRBV5-1 and TRBJ2-7; TRBD1 matches 7 bases. The CDR3 consists of 15 residues. Germline values: CDR1 SGHRS, CDR2 YFSETQ. The ends lost 0 bases at V and 3 bases at J; junction bases unmatched: 6.

The chain is built from TRBV5-1 and TRBJ1-1, with TRBD1 matching over 8 bases. This CDR3 region has 12 residues. Per the germline V gene, CDR1 is SGHRS and CDR2 is YFSETQ. The trim removed 7 bases at V and 4 bases at J, leaving 3 bases unmatched. In DNA, the CDR3 is TGCGCCAGCTCAACAGGGGGCACTGAAGCTTTCTTT. The encoded protein is CASSTGGTEAFF.

This clone was seen a handful of times. The chain couples TRBV21-1 to TRBJ2-7; TRBD1, the table's D call, was not compared with the DNA. TRBV21-1 is a known pseudogene. This CDR3 spans 15 amino acids. In nucleotides, the CDR3 is TGTGCCAGCTCGACAAGTCCCAGGATTGACTACGAGCAGTACTTC. It encodes CASSTSPRIDYEQYF.

This chain links TRBV30 with TRBJ2-3; no clear D. The germline V and J ends were trimmed by 0 bases and 3 bases, with 13 bases remaining between them. Looked up from germline, CDR1 is GTSNPN and CDR2 is SVGIG (reference sequence). CDR3 length: 15 residues. CDR3 sequence: CAWSVQSFGTDTQYF. In DNA form, the CDR3 reads TGTGCCTGGAGTGTACAATCTTTCGGGACAGATACGCAGTATTTT.

V and J are TRBV5-1 and TRBJ2-7; no clear D gene. Looked up from germline, CDR1 is SGHRS and CDR2 is YFSETQ. Between the trimmed V and J ends, which lost 4 bases and 6 bases, there was a span of 8 bases. The CDR3 is 11 amino acids. The CDR3 sequence: CASSTAFEQYF. In DNA form, the CDR3 reads TGCGCCAGCAGCACCGCATTCGAGCAGTACTTC.

The chain recombines TRBV7-8 with TRBJ1-1; D is undetermined. Per the germline V gene, CDR1 is SGHVS and CDR2 is FQNEAQ. CDR3 length: 14 amino acids. Trimming shortened V by 0 bases and J by 0 bases, and 5 bases separated the two germline ends. CDR3 in amino acids: CASSLAYLNTEAFF. The CDR3 DNA reads as TGTGCCAGCAGCTTAGCATACTTGAACACTGAAGCTTTCTTT.

This clone has more than one count but fewer than ten. The chain recombines TRBV7-9 with TRBJ1-1, with a tentative D call TRBD1 (6 bases). Germline V lookup: CDR1 SEHNR, CDR2 FQNEAQ (reference sequence). This CDR3 is 13 amino acids long. Between the trimmed V and J ends, which lost 8 bases and 6 bases, there was a span of 16 bases. This CDR3 is CASGGRATAEAFF. CDR3 DNA: TGTGCCAGCGGGGGCAGGGCGACGGCTGAAGCTTTCTTT.

This clone was seen only once. A junction boundary mismatches the germline segment, possibly from a read error. The chain uses TRBV11-1 and TRBJ1-1; tentative D call: TRBD1 (6 bases). The CDR3 covers 13 residues. The germline V gene has CDR1 SGHAT and CDR2 FQDESV (reference sequence). In DNA, the CDR3 is TGTGCCACCAGCAGGGGTTTGTACACTGAAGCTTTCTTT. It yields the protein CATSRGLYTEAFF. The full variable domain, rest sourced from reference TRBV11-1 and TRBJ1-1, is EAEVAQSPRYKITEKSQAVAFWCDPISGHATLYWYRQILGQGPELLVQFQDESVVDDSQLPKDRFSAERLKGVDSTLKIQPAELGDSAMYLCATSRGLYTEAFFGQGTRLTVV.

The rearrangement joins TRBV2 to TRBJ2-3, with TRBD1 matching 8 bases. The CDR3 spans 14 residues. Germline loops: CDR1 SNHLY, CDR2 FYNNEI. V lost 6 bases and J lost 4; bases outside the gene matches: 6. CDR3: CASRRNRGADTQYF. CDR3 bases: TGTGCCAGCAGGCGAAACAGGGGGGCAGATACGCAGTATTTT.

The genes are TRBV2 and TRBJ2-2, with 9 bases that match TRBD2. Germline V gene data show CDR1 as SNHLY and CDR2 as FYNNEI. V was clipped by 4 bases and J by 3 bases; unmatched bases: 3. The CDR3 is made up of 15 amino acids. The CDR3 loop is CASSGGLAYTGELFF. CDR3 nucleotide sequence: TGTGCCAGCAGTGGAGGACTAGCGTACACCGGGGAGCTGTTTTTT.

This chain connects TRBV4-1 to TRBJ2-7; D perhaps matches TRBD1 (5 bases). This CDR3 has 14 amino acids. The germline gives CDR1 MGHRA, CDR2 YSYEKL. The V end was cut by 5 bases, the J end by 4 bases, with 15 bases between. The chain's CDR3 is CASSETRGNYEQYF. The CDR3 DNA is TGCGCCAGCAGCGAGACAAGGGGAAATTACGAGCAGTACTTC.

This chain connects TRBV27 to TRBJ1-3; D unresolved. The V gene lost 6 bases and the J gene lost 9 bases, with 15 bases spanning the gap. Germline V gives CDR1 MNHEY, CDR2 SMNVEV (reference sequence). The CDR3 contains 13 residues. The CDR3: CASSPNSVGTIYF. CDR3 coding DNA: TGTGCCAGCAGCCCAAATAGTGTCGGCACCATATATTTT.

This clone was detected once. The CDR3 nucleotides read TGCGCCAGCAGCCACGTACGGGACAGGGGCTCTGGGGCCAACGTCCTGACTTTC. This gives the protein CASSHVRDRGSGANVLTF. This chain connects TRBV4-1 to TRBJ2-6, with 10 nucleotides matching TRBD1. The CDR3 runs 18 residues. Germline V CDR1 and CDR2: MGHRA, YSYEKL. V dropped 3 bases and J dropped 0; count of bases not matched to a gene: 5.